The source of this TCR beta chain is a study of shared clonotypes between healthy human individuals. Study information: CD4 naive cells filled three plates per donor, CD4 memory three, CD8 naive two and CD8 memory one. General study points: What limited the represented genetic and exposure-history diversity was the small number of donors. Richness estimates generally favored naive over memory subsets. Some clonotypes were shared by all four sorted-subset donors, while others were not shared. The non-shared ones had lower generation probabilities than the shared ones.

Naivety among CD8 cells was defined by CD45RO negativity and positive CCR7 selection, thereby excluding terminally differentiated effector memory CD45RA+ cells. Measured with immunoSEQ multiplex PCR; TCRdb has only the in-frame clones, and not every one. The sample contains about 800,000 clones, 90% to 97% of which appear only once. Concerning this clone itself: What it recognizes is unknown.

Germline V gene sequence: CDR1 MNHNY, CDR2 SVGAGI (reference sequence). CDR3 size: 12 residues. Trimming took 7 bases from V and 6 from J, leaving 12 bases between them. V is TRBV6-6 and J is TRBJ1-2; D not certain. What was sequenced was naive CD8+ T cells sorted from blood. The sequence derives from a man aged 25 to 40 in good health. The CDR3: CASTLDEDGYTF. For the CDR3, the DNA is TGTGCCAGCACCCTTGACGAGGATGGCTACACCTTC.